One sample yielded the 13 T cell receptor beta chains listed below, sequenced in a study of blood T cell repertoires in COVID-19. The table came from immunoSEQ multiplex PCR; TCRdb's copy has only in-frame clones and leaves some out. The profile shows about 70,000 clones, 75% of them singletons. The sequencing input was peripheral blood. Source of these receptors: a man in his sixties or seventies with acute or convalescent COVID-19.

This chain uses TRBV7-3 with TRBJ2-7, with 9 bases aligning to TRBD2. The CDR3 consists of 14 residues. Germline-derived CDR1 and CDR2 are SGHTA and FQGTGA. Losses at the gene ends were 5 bases for V and 7 bases for J; bases not matched to a gene: 9. CDR3 loop: CASSQGAGGNEQYF. The CDR3 nucleotides are TGTGCCAGCAGCCAAGGGGCGGGAGGGAATGAGCAGTACTTC.

The CDR3 sequence is CASSYSRTGESETQYF. The CDR3 DNA reads as TGTGCCAGCAGTTACTCGAGGACAGGGGAATCGGAGACCCAGTACTTC. This chain joins TRBV6-5 and TRBJ2-5; TRBD1 matches 9 bases. Germline CDR1 is MNHEY and CDR2 is SVGAGI. The CDR3 has 16 amino acids. V dropped 0 bases and J dropped 5; count of bases not matched to a gene: 7.

This chain connects TRBV19 to TRBJ2-7, with TRBD2 matching over 7 bases. CDR1 and CDR2 (germline): LNHDA, SQIVND (reference sequence). There are 14 residues in the CDR3. V shed 3 bases and J 5 bases; nucleotides not matched to a gene: 7. The CDR3 sequence is CASSMGTTAHEQYF. The CDR3 nucleotides are TGTGCCAGTAGTATGGGGACTACCGCCCACGAGCAGTACTTC.

The V gene is TRBV5-1, the J gene TRBJ2-3; tentative D call: TRBD2 (5 bases). The germline V gene encodes CDR1 SGHRS and CDR2 YFSETQ. This CDR3 spans 13 amino acids. Trimming cost V 2 bases and J 1 base, with 5 bases left between them. The CDR3 DNA follows: TGCGCCAGCAGCTTCGGGGGCACAGATACGCAGTATTTT. Protein sequence: CASSFGGTDTQYF. The whole variable domain, remainder taken from reference TRBV5-1 and TRBJ2-3, is KAGVTQTPRYLIKTRGQQVTLSCSPISGHRSVSWYQQTPGQGLQFLFEYFSETQRNKGNFPGRFSGRQFSNSRSEMNVSTLELGDSALYLCASSFGGTDTQYFGPGTRLTVL.

This CDR3 reads CASSPPTADSYEQYF. The CDR3 bases are TGTGCCAGCTCACCACCAACAGCGGACTCCTACGAGCAGTACTTC. The V gene is TRBV18, the J gene TRBJ2-7; D is perhaps TRBD2 (5 bases). The V gene lost 0 bases and the J gene lost 0 bases, with 9 bases spanning the gap. The CDR3 loop spans 15 amino acids. Germline CDR1 is KGHSH and CDR2 is LQKENI. Drawing the rest from reference TRBV18 and TRBJ2-7, the complete variable domain is NAGVMQNPRHLVRRRGQEARLRCSPMKGHSHVYWYRQLPEEGLKFMVYLQKENIIDESGMPKERFSAEFPKEGPSILRIQQVVRGDSAAYFCASSPPTADSYEQYFGPGTRLTVT.

This clone was counted a few times. This sequence joins TRBV27 and TRBJ2-7; possible D gene TRBD2, 5 bases. The germline V gene has CDR1 MNHEY and CDR2 SMNVEV (reference sequence). The CDR3 covers 14 residues. The V end lost 3 bases, the J end lost 0 bases, and 9 bases lay between the germline ends. CDR3 residues: CASSFQRSSYEQYF. The CDR3 coding sequence is TGTGCCAGCAGTTTCCAGCGGAGCTCCTACGAGCAGTACTTC.

The gene calls are TRBV7-2 and TRBJ2-7; 7 positions agree with TRBD1. V lost 4 bases and J lost 0; bases outside the gene matches: 6. Germline V gives CDR1 SGHTA, CDR2 FQGNSA. The CDR3 has 15 amino acids. This CDR3 reads CASSSQTGPSYEQYF. The CDR3 DNA follows: TGTGCCAGCAGCTCCCAGACAGGGCCCTCCTACGAGCAGTACTTC.

The chain combines TRBV7-9 with TRBJ2-3, with 9 bases matching TRBD1. V shed 5 bases and J 1 base; nucleotides not matched to a gene: 10. Germline values: CDR1 SEHNR, CDR2 FQNEAQ (reference sequence). The CDR3 has 17 residues. The DNA for the CDR3 is TGTGCCAGCAGCCGGGACAGGGAATGGTCGGGCACAGATACGCAGTATTTT. This sequence encodes CASSRDREWSGTDTQYF.

J is TRBJ2-7 and V is TRBV7-2; D is possibly TRBD2 (6 bases). The V end was cut by 1 base, the J end by 5 bases, with 12 bases between. The CDR3 has 14 residues. Germline CDR1 reads SGHTA; CDR2 reads FQGNSA. CDR3 DNA: TGTGCCAGCAGCTTAGGGGGGACTCGGCACGAGCAGTACTTC. This translates into CASSLGGTRHEQYF.

This chain joins TRBV5-1 and TRBJ1-3; 9 nucleotides line up with TRBD1. The V and J ends lost 4 bases and 6 bases, in that order; junction bases with no gene match: 5. Germline CDR1 SGHRS, CDR2 YFSETQ. This CDR3 spans 14 amino acids. Here the CDR3 reads CASSPGTGKNTIYF. For the CDR3, the DNA is TGCGCCAGCAGCCCCGGGACAGGGAAAAACACCATATATTTT.

V is TRBV28 and J is TRBJ1-1; maybe TRBD1 (6 bases). The germline gives CDR1 MDHEN, CDR2 SYDVKM. CDR3 length: 15 amino acids. V was pared by 3 bases and J by 0 bases, with 11 bases between. In DNA, the CDR3 is TGTGCCAGCAGTTTTAGGGGACATTTGAACACTGAAGCTTTCTTT. Protein sequence: CASSFRGHLNTEAFF.

CDR3 in amino acids: CASSSFHMSPEAFF. CDR3 nucleotides: TGTGCCAGCAGTTCGTTCCACATGTCACCTGAAGCTTTCTTT. The V gene is TRBV28, the J gene TRBJ1-1; unclear D gene. This CDR3 is 14 amino acids long. The V gene's germline CDR1 is MDHEN and CDR2 SYDVKM. V lost 4 bases and J 6 bases, leaving 15 bases between the germline ends.

This chain connects TRBV18 to TRBJ2-7; TRBD1 is a possible D gene (7 bases). Trimming removed 5 bases at V and 6 bases at J, with 17 bases between. The CDR3 is made up of 14 amino acids. The germline gives CDR1 KGHSH, CDR2 LQKENI. DNA of the CDR3: TGTGCCAGCTCAGAGGGCAGGGGGGTTTTCGAGCAGTACTTC. Protein product: CASSEGRGVFEQYF.